Given below is one T cell receptor (beta chain) in context. Its antigen is unknown. The CDR3 length is 15 residues. CDR1 is SNHLY, CDR2 FYNNEI, per germline. V was pared by 0 bases and J by 0 bases, with 7 bases between. The table came from immunoSEQ multiplex PCR; TCRdb's copy has only in-frame clones and leaves some out. This repertoire shows 60,000 to 85,000 clones, roughly 84% found once; its top ten account for more than 15%. Pooling was applied to second doses at about 4 or about 12 weeks. The data stem from a study of T cell responses to AZD1222 COVID-19 vaccine. The study's findings and limits: Nearly half of the spike-specific TCRs reportedly recognize variant regions that carry no mutations. Regions 160-218 and 743-854 held dominance among vaccine-associated CD4 TCRs, which spanned spike. Among the donors, most were white British and more were female, and clonal diversity was possibly underestimated.

The TCR originated in an adult who received the AZD1222 COVID-19 vaccine. This material consisted of peripheral blood, taken 28 days after the second AZD1222 dose. The chain carries TRBV2 and TRBJ2-3; D possibly uses TRBD1 or TRBD2 (5 bases each). CDR3 sequence reads: CASSEAGRSTDTQYF. The CDR3, as DNA: TGTGCCAGCAGTGAAGCGGGACGCAGCACAGATACGCAGTATTTT.